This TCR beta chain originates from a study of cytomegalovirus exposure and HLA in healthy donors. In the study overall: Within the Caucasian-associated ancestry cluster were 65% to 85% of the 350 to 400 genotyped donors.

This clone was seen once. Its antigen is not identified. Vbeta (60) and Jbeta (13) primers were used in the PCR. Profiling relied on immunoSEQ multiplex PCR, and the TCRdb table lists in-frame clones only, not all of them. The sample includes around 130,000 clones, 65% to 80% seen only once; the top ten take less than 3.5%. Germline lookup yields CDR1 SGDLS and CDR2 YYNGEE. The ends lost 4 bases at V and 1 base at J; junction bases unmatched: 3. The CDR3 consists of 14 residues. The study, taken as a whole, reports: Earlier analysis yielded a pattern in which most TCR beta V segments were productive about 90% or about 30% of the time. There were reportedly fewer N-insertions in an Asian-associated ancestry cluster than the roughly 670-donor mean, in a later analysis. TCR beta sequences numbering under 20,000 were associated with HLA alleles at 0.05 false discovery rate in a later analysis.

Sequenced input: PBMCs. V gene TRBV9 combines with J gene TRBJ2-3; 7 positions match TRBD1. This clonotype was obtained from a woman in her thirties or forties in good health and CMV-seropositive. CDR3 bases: TGTGCCAGCAGCTACGGACAGGGCACAGATACGCAGTATTTT. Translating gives CASSYGQGTDTQYF.